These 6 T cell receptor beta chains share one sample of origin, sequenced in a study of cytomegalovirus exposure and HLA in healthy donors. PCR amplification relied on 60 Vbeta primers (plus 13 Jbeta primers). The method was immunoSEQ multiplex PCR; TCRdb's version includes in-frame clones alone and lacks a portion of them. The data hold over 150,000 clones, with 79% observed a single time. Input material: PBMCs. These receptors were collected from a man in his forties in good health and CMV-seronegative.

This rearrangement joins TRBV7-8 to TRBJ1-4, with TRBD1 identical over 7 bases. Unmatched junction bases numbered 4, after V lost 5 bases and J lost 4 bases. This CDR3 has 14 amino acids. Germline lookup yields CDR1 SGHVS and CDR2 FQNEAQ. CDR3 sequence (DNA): TGTGCCAGCAGCCGGGACAGATATAATGAAAAACTGTTTTTT. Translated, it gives CASSRDRYNEKLFF. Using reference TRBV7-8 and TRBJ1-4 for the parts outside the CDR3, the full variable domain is GAGVSQSPRYKVAKRGQDVALRCDPISGHVSLFWYQQALGQGPEFLTYFQNEAQLDKSGLPSDRFFAERPEGSVSTLKIQRTQQEDSAVYLCASSRDRYNEKLFFGSGTQLSVL.

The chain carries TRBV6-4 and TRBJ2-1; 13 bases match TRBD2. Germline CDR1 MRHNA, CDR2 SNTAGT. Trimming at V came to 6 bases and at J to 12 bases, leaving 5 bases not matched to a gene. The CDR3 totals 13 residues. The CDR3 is CASRGLAGTRQFF. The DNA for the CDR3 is TGTGCCAGCAGGGGACTAGCGGGAACGCGGCAGTTCTTC.

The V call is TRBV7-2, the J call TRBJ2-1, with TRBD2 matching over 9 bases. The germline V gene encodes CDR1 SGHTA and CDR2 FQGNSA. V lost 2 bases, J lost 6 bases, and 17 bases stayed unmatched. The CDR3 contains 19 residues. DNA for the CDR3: TGTGCCAGCAGCTTAACGGGACAGACTGCGGGACTAGCTGGCAATGAGCAGTTCTTC. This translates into CASSLTGQTAGLAGNEQFF. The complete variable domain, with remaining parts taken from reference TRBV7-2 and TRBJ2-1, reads GAGVSQSPSNKVTEKGKDVELRCDPISGHTALYWYRQSLGQGLEFLIYFQGNSAPDKSGLPSDRFSAERTGGSVSTLTIQRTQQEDSAVYLCASSLTGQTAGLAGNEQFFGPGTRLTVL.

CDR3 amino acids: CASSRRRSSGNTIYF. The CDR3 DNA sequence: TGTGCCAGCAGCCGTCGTCGTAGCTCTGGAAACACCATATATTTT. J is TRBJ1-3 and V is TRBV7-2, with unresolved D. This CDR3 has 15 residues. Germline V gene data show CDR1 as SGHTA and CDR2 as FQGNSA. V lost 5 bases and J 0 bases, leaving 11 bases between the germline ends. The whole variable domain, filled in from reference TRBV7-2 and TRBJ1-3, reads GAGVSQSPSNKVTEKGKDVELRCDPISGHTALYWYRQSLGQGLEFLIYFQGNSAPDKSGLPSDRFSAERTGGSVSTLTIQRTQQEDSAVYLCASSRRRSSGNTIYFGEGSWLTVV.

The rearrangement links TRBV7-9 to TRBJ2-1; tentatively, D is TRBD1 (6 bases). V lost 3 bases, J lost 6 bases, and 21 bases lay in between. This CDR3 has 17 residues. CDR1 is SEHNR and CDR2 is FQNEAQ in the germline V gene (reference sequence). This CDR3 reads CASSFYGTQGDFNEQFF. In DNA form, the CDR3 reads TGTGCCAGCAGCTTTTACGGGACACAAGGGGATTTCAATGAGCAGTTCTTC.

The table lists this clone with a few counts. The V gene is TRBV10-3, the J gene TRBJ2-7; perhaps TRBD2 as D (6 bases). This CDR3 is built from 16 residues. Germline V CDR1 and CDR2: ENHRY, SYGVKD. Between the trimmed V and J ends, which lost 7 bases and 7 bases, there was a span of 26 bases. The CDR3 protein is CAITKYEREETGEQYF. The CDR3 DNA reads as TGTGCCATCACCAAATATGAGAGGGAGGAGACGGGTGAGCAGTACTTC.